Below, 9 T cell receptor beta chains from the same sample are listed, as sequenced in a study of T cells in Graves' hyperthyroidism and ophthalmopathy. It was RNA transcripts that yielded the amplified TCR beta CDR3 regions. In the first-round RT-PCR of the TCR CDR3, the HTBI primer set was used. TCRdb ran MiXCR on the multiplex PCR reads and lists one entry per CDR3 protein. The sample has hundreds of thousands of distinct CDR3 sequences, roughly 13% seen once; the top ten hold 5.8%. The material sequenced was blood. Receptor source: a woman younger than 45 with Graves' hyperthyroidism that later progressed to Graves' ophthalmopathy.

This clonotype was counted at least ten times. The V call is TRBV7-2, the J call TRBJ1-3; D is undetermined. From germline, CDR1 is SGHTA and CDR2 FQGNSA. Trimming took off 8 bases at V and 0 bases at J, with 11 bases between the two ends. The CDR3 sequence is 14 residues long. In DNA, the CDR3 is TGTGCCAGCGCGAAGGAGAGCTCTGGAAACACCATATATTTT. Its translation: CASAKESSGNTIYF. Based on the CDR3 plus reference TRBV7-2 and TRBJ1-3, the full variable domain is GAGVSQSPSNKVTEKGKDVELRCDPISGHTALYWYRQSLGQGLEFLIYFQGNSAPDKSGLPSDRFSAERTGGSVSTLTIQRTQQEDSAVYLCASAKESSGNTIYFGEGSWLTVV.

This clonotype was seen repeatedly, ten times or more. J is TRBJ1-6 and V is TRBV12-5; 7 bases are a match to TRBD1. Germline V gene sequence: CDR1 LGHNT, CDR2 FRNRAP. The CDR3 consists of 16 residues. V dropped 5 bases and J dropped 6; count of bases not matched to a gene: 10. CDR3 in amino acids: CASGTLTGTVNSPLHF. The CDR3 DNA reads as TGTGCTAGTGGTACCCTGACAGGGACCGTTAATTCACCCCTCCACTTT.

This clonotype was found many times. This chain links TRBV9 with TRBJ2-5; D possibly matches TRBD1 or TRBD2 (7 bases each). In germline, CDR1 is SGDLS, CDR2 YYNGEE. CDR3 length equals 16 residues. V lost 0 bases to trimming and J lost 5 bases, with 17 bases between them. The CDR3 here is CASSVGGGGISETQYF. For the CDR3, the DNA is TGTGCCAGCAGCGTAGGGGGAGGGGGCATCAGCGAGACCCAGTACTTC.

This clonotype appeared a few times. J is TRBJ1-2 and V is TRBV9; D perhaps matches TRBD1 (6 bases). The CDR3 runs 15 residues. CDR1 is SGDLS, CDR2 YYNGEE, per germline. Trimming left V 0 bases short and J 10 bases short, with 19 bases between. The CDR3 loop is CASSVEGGATLDYTF. The CDR3 nucleotides are TGTGCCAGCAGCGTAGAGGGGGGCGCAACCCTAGACTACACCTTC.

This clonotype was counted ten times or more. The rearrangement links TRBV6-1 to TRBJ1-3; D uncertain. V was clipped by 7 bases and J by 4 bases, with 23 bases between them. Germline V gene sequence: CDR1 MNHNS, CDR2 SASEGT. This CDR3 contains 17 residues. CDR3 loop: CASNPEVRAIPGNTIYF. In DNA form, the CDR3 reads TGTGCCAGCAACCCGGAGGTTCGGGCTATACCAGGAAACACCATATATTTT.

This clonotype was detected ten times or more. The gene calls are TRBV2 and TRBJ2-1, with 9 bases aligning to TRBD2. The V and J ends lost 6 bases and 3 bases, in that order; junction bases with no gene match: 6. Germline CDR1 reads SNHLY; CDR2 reads FYNNEI. This CDR3 comprises 15 residues. CDR3 coding DNA: TGTGCCAGCAGGCCCGGGACTAGCAACTACAATGAGCAGTTCTTC. It encodes CASRPGTSNYNEQFF.

This clonotype was counted at least ten times. This chain uses TRBV30 with TRBJ1-1; TRBD1 is a possible D gene (5 bases). The V gene lost 0 bases and the J gene lost 3 bases, with 8 bases spanning the gap. CDR1 and CDR2 (germline): GTSNPN, SVGIG (reference sequence). The CDR3 totals 13 residues. CDR3 region: CAWSVQGDTEAFF. Here the CDR3 DNA reads TGTGCCTGGAGTGTACAAGGGGACACTGAAGCTTTCTTT. Combining the CDR3 with reference TRBV30 and TRBJ1-1 gives the whole variable domain SQTIHQWPATLVQPVGSPLSLECTVEGTSNPNLYWYRQAAGRGLQLLFYSVGIGQISSEVPQNLSASRPQDRQFILSSKKLLLSDSGFYLCAWSVQGDTEAFFGQGTRLTVV.

This clonotype has at least ten counts. The chain employs TRBV9 and TRBJ1-2, with D uncertain. V lost 0 bases and J lost 2, with 8 bases in between. This CDR3 spans 14 amino acids. Germline V gene lookup returns CDR1 SGDLS and CDR2 YYNGEE. CDR3 in DNA: TGTGCCAGCAGCGTAGCTACCCAGAACTATGGCTACACCTTC. Translation: CASSVATQNYGYTF. Full variable domain (rest looked up from reference TRBV9 and TRBJ1-2): DSGVTQTPKHLITATGQRVTLRCSPRSGDLSVYWYQQSLDQGLQFLIQYYNGEERAKGNILERFSAQQFPDLHSELNLSSLELGDSALYFCASSVATQNYGYTFGSGTRLTVV.

This clonotype turned up a few times. The chain employs TRBV25-1 and TRBJ2-1; TRBD2 is a possible D gene (6 bases). This CDR3 is built from 14 residues. Trimming pared 7 bases from V and 4 bases from J, leaving 14 bases between. Germline V gene data show CDR1 as MGHDK and CDR2 as SYGVNS. The CDR3 region has the DNA TGTGCCAGCACGCGGGGCGACGGATACAATGAGCAGTTCTTC. This encodes CASTRGDGYNEQFF.